What follows are 3 T cell receptor beta chains derived from one specimen sequenced in a study of vaccination and CD4 T cells after COVID-19. Their antigens remain unidentified. At the Johns Hopkins FTIC core, DNA taken from cultured CD4+ T cells was sequenced by way of the Oncomine TCR Beta short-read assay. TCRdb recomputed calls from the PCR reads with MiXCR, one row per CDR3 protein. The table includes approximately 21,000 distinct CDR3 sequences, 67% detected once. Noted treatment: approximately nine-day PBMC culture with coronavirus spike peptide pools or control peptides (ViraFEST assay). Sequences were obtained from CD4+ T cells from blood, cultured in vitro. The receptors were gathered from a human donor who had recovered from COVID-19.

This clonotype turned up a few times. The chain joins TRBV6-2 or TRBV6-3 to TRBJ2-7; TRBD2 matches at 11 bases. This CDR3 region has 15 residues. Germline-derived CDR1 and CDR2 are MNHEY and SVGEGT. Trimming cost V 8 bases and J 2 bases; bases outside gene matches: 8. In DNA, the CDR3 is TGTGCCAGCCGAAGACTAGCGGGACCTGCCTACGAGCAGTACTTC. Translating gives CASRRLAGPAYEQYF.

In DNA, the CDR3 is TGCAGTGCTAGAGGGGACCGGACAGGATTACGGACAGATACGCAGTATTTT. Encoded protein: CSARGDRTGLRTDTQYF. The chain has TRBV20-1 and TRBJ2-3, with 7 bases matching TRBD1. The ends lost 1 base at V and 3 bases at J; junction bases unmatched: 13. This CDR3 has 17 amino acids. The germline V gene has CDR1 DFQATT and CDR2 SNEGSKA (reference sequence).

This clonotype was picked up a small number of times. This rearrangement joins TRBV6-1 to TRBJ1-2; 10 bases are a match to TRBD1. V gave up 6 bases and J gave up 7 bases; unmatched junction bases: 11. CDR1 is MNHNS and CDR2 is SASEGT in the germline V gene. The CDR3 totals 15 residues. CDR3 nucleotides: TGTGCCAGCAGCGTTGGGACAGGGGTCGTCAGTGGCTACACCTTC. It encodes CASSVGTGVVSGYTF.